This TCR beta chain was sequenced for a study of blood T cell repertoires in COVID-19. The assay was immunoSEQ multiplex PCR, and TCRdb's table has in-frame clones only and misses some. This table holds 85,000 to 100,000 clones, 85% to 90% found once. Germline V CDR1 and CDR2: SGHDN, FVKESK. Deletions cut 3 bases from V and 8 bases from J, with 19 bases between. The CDR3 totals 15 residues. Material: peripheral blood. The sequence came from a man aged 55 to 69 with acute or convalescent COVID-19. This chain joins TRBV14 and TRBJ1-2; TRBD1 might be the D (5 bases). The CDR3 region is CASSQLGLLSGGYTF. CDR3 DNA sequence: TGTGCCAGCAGCCAGTTGGGGCTATTATCGGGCGGCTACACCTTC.